This is a list of T cell receptor beta chains from one sample in a study of cytomegalovirus exposure and HLA in healthy donors. TCRdb's copy holds only in-frame clones and misses some; the assay was immunoSEQ multiplex PCR. Of approximately 170,000 clones in the sample, 60% to 80% were seen once. The sample taken for sequencing was PBMCs. The source is a man between 18 and 29 years old in good health and CMV-seropositive. CDR3s include the opening cysteine and the closing phenylalanine or tryptophan. A D gene is named only where the DNA matches it firmly. Some rows mark clone size as missing; the rest say once, few, many or name a class of expanded clone.

J gene: TRBJ1-2; clone size: -; V gene: TRBV19; D gene: TRBD1; CDR3 DNA: TGTGCCAGTAGTATTGAAGTGGGACAGGGGAGCTCTGGCTACACCTTC; CDR3 protein: CASSIEVGQGSSGYTF
J gene: TRBJ1-5; clone size: -; V gene: TRBV5-6; D gene: -; CDR3 DNA: TGTGCCAGCAGCTTTGAGGGGGGGAATCAGCCCCAGCATTTT; CDR3 protein: CASSFEGGNQPQHF
J gene: TRBJ1-5; clone size: -; V gene: TRBV5-1; D gene: TRBD1; CDR3 DNA: TGCGCCAGCAGCTTTTTACCCGGGACAGTCAATCAGCCCCAGCATTTT; CDR3 protein: CASSFLPGTVNQPQHF
J gene: TRBJ1-3; clone size: -; V gene: TRBV18; D gene: -; CDR3 DNA: TGTGCCAGCTCACGACTTAAGACAGAGTCTGGAAACACCATATATTTT; CDR3 protein: CASSRLKTESGNTIYF
J gene: TRBJ1-2; clone size: few; V gene: TRBV5-4; D gene: -; CDR3 DNA: TGTGCCAGCAGCTTTAAAGGGGGATTGTCTGATGGCTACACCTTC; CDR3 protein: CASSFKGGLSDGYTF
J gene: TRBJ1-1; clone size: -; V gene: TRBV28; D gene: -; CDR3 DNA: TGTGCCATCACCCGGCCCAGGGGCAACACTGAAGCCTTCTTT; CDR3 protein: CAITRPRGNTEAFF
J gene: TRBJ2-5; clone size: -; V gene: TRBV2; D gene: TRBD1; CDR3 DNA: TGTGCCAACCACAGGGGGGAACAAGAGACCCAGTACTTC; CDR3 protein: CANHRGEQETQYF
J gene: TRBJ1-2; clone size: -; V gene: TRBV7-9; D gene: TRBD1; CDR3 DNA: TGTGCCAGCAGCCCGCCCCGGGACAGGGGGTTAACTAACTATGGCTACACCTTC; CDR3 protein: CASSPPRDRGLTNYGYTF
J gene: TRBJ1-2; clone size: -; V gene: TRBV19; D gene: -; CDR3 DNA: TGTGCCAGTACCCTCGGGGGAGGAAAAAAAAATGACTACACCTTC; CDR3 protein: CASTLGGGKKNDYTF
J gene: TRBJ2-1; clone size: once; V gene: TRBV6-1; D gene: TRBD2; CDR3 DNA: TGTGCCAGCACCGGGACTAGCTACGGCAATGAGCAGTTCTTC; CDR3 protein: CASTGTSYGNEQFF
J gene: TRBJ1-6; clone size: once; V gene: TRBV16; D gene: TRBD1; CDR3 DNA: TGTGCCAGCAGCCAATCGATGACAGGGTTTACTTCACCCCTCCACTTT; CDR3 protein: CASSQSMTGFTSPLHF
J gene: TRBJ1-6; clone size: -; V gene: TRBV5-4; D gene: TRBD1; CDR3 DNA: TGTGCCAGCAGCTTAATGGGACAGACGAATTCACCCCTCCACTTT; CDR3 protein: CASSLMGQTNSPLHF
J gene: TRBJ1-2; clone size: -; V gene: TRBV6-1; D gene: TRBD1; CDR3 DNA: TGTGCCAGCAGTGGCGGGGGGTCGGGACAGGGTGGGTATGGCTACACCTTC; CDR3 protein: CASSGGGSGQGGYGYTF
J gene: TRBJ2-3; clone size: -; V gene: TRBV11-3; D gene: -; CDR3 DNA: TGTGCCAGCAGCTCGAGAGCGAGGAGAGATATGCAGTATTTT; CDR3 protein: CASSSRARRDMQYF
J gene: TRBJ1-1; clone size: -; V gene: TRBV6-1; D gene: -; CDR3 DNA: TGTGCCAGCAGTCAAGGACCAGGGAACACTGAAGCTTTCTTT; CDR3 protein: CASSQGPGNTEAFF
J gene: TRBJ1-2; clone size: -; V gene: TRBV6-6; D gene: -; CDR3 DNA: TGTGCCAGCAGCTATGACGGGGGGGGAAACGGCTACACCTTC; CDR3 protein: CASSYDGGGNGYTF
J gene: TRBJ2-3; clone size: -; V gene: TRBV2; D gene: -; CDR3 DNA: TGTGCCAGCAGTATAAGGACAGCTAGCACAGATACGCAGTATTTT; CDR3 protein: CASSIRTASTDTQYF
J gene: TRBJ1-2; clone size: -; V gene: TRBV6-5; D gene: -; CDR3 DNA: TGTGCCAGCAGTTACGGCTCGGTGGGCCATGGCTACACCTTC; CDR3 protein: CASSYGSVGHGYTF
J gene: TRBJ1-1; clone size: -; V gene: TRBV19; D gene: -; CDR3 DNA: TGTGCCAGTACGGTCGCCAAGAACACTGAAGCTTTCTTT; CDR3 protein: CASTVAKNTEAFF
J gene: TRBJ1-1; clone size: -; V gene: TRBV19; D gene: -; CDR3 DNA: TGTGCCAGTAGTATAGCGGGCGGGGTCACTGAAGCTTTCTTT; CDR3 protein: CASSIAGGVTEAFF
J gene: TRBJ1-1; clone size: -; V gene: TRBV5-6; D gene: -; CDR3 DNA: TGTGCCAGCAGCTTGGGGGAGTACTTCCCCGGAGGAGCTTTCTTT; CDR3 protein: CASSLGEYFPGGAFF
J gene: TRBJ2-3; clone size: -; V gene: TRBV5-4; D gene: -; CDR3 DNA: TGTGCCAGCAGCCTGCAAGGGGGGGCGGTTACGCAGTATTTT; CDR3 protein: CASSLQGGAVTQYF
J gene: TRBJ1-5; clone size: -; V gene: TRBV5-5; D gene: TRBD1; CDR3 DNA: TGTGCCAGCAGCCGAAGGACAGGGACAAATCAGCCCCAGCATTTT; CDR3 protein: CASSRRTGTNQPQHF
J gene: TRBJ2-3; clone size: -; V gene: TRBV18; D gene: TRBD1; CDR3 DNA: TGTGCCAGCTCACCACGACAGGGTAGCACAGATACGCAGTATTTT; CDR3 protein: CASSPRQGSTDTQYF
J gene: TRBJ1-5; clone size: -; V gene: TRBV6-6; D gene: TRBD1; CDR3 DNA: TGTGCCAGCAGAGGACAGGGGAGTAGCAATCAGCCCCAGCATTTT; CDR3 protein: CASRGQGSSNQPQHF
J gene: TRBJ2-1; clone size: few; V gene: TRBV18; D gene: TRBD1; CDR3 DNA: TGTGCCAGCTCACCGGGACAGGACTCCTACAATGAGCAGTTCTTC; CDR3 protein: CASSPGQDSYNEQFF
J gene: TRBJ1-1; clone size: -; V gene: TRBV5-6; D gene: -; CDR3 DNA: TGTGCCAGCAGCTTTACAGGGATTGGAATTAATACTGAAGCTTTCTTT; CDR3 protein: CASSFTGIGINTEAFF
J gene: TRBJ1-5; clone size: -; V gene: TRBV28; D gene: -; CDR3 DNA: TGTGCCAGCAGTTTAGACGGGAATCAGCCCCAGCATTTT; CDR3 protein: CASSLDGNQPQHF
J gene: TRBJ1-5; clone size: -; V gene: TRBV4-1; D gene: TRBD1; CDR3 DNA: TGCGCCAGCAGCGATCCTACGACAGGGGTTGGGCAGCCCCAGCATTTT; CDR3 protein: CASSDPTTGVGQPQHF
J gene: TRBJ2-1; clone size: -; V gene: TRBV29-1; D gene: TRBD2; CDR3 DNA: TGCAGCGTGGGGACTAGCGGGGGGAATTACAATGAGCAGTTCTTC; CDR3 protein: CSVGTSGGNYNEQFF
J gene: TRBJ1-2; clone size: -; V gene: TRBV19; D gene: -; CDR3 DNA: TGTGCCAGTAGTATAGTTTCGGGGGGACCGATCTATGGCTACACCTTC; CDR3 protein: CASSIVSGGPIYGYTF
J gene: TRBJ2-5; clone size: -; V gene: TRBV30; D gene: TRBD2; CDR3 DNA: TGTGCCTGGAGTCGTAGCGGGGGGGGGCCCCAGTACTTC; CDR3 protein: CAWSRSGGGPQYF
J gene: TRBJ1-1; clone size: -; V gene: TRBV2; D gene: -; CDR3 DNA: TGTGCCAGCAGCCAGACAGACGTTGAAGCTTTCTTT; CDR3 protein: CASSQTDVEAFF
J gene: TRBJ1-1; clone size: few; V gene: TRBV29-1; D gene: TRBD1; CDR3 DNA: TGCAGCGTTTCGACAGGGGGGGACACTGAAGCTTTCTTT; CDR3 protein: CSVSTGGDTEAFF
J gene: TRBJ1-2; clone size: -; V gene: TRBV6-5; D gene: -; CDR3 DNA: TGTGCCAGCAGTTACGGCGACACCGTCTCTGGCTACACCTTC; CDR3 protein: CASSYGDTVSGYTF
J gene: TRBJ1-6; clone size: -; V gene: TRBV6-1; D gene: -; CDR3 DNA: TGTGCCAGCAGTCCCACTACAGGGTCACCCCTCCACTTT; CDR3 protein: CASSPTTGSPLHF
J gene: TRBJ1-2; clone size: -; V gene: TRBV6-4; D gene: TRBD1; CDR3 DNA: TGTGCCAGCAGTGACTCCGGACAGGGAACGGGGGGCTACACCTTC; CDR3 protein: CASSDSGQGTGGYTF
J gene: TRBJ1-2; clone size: -; V gene: TRBV7-8; D gene: TRBD1; CDR3 DNA: TGTGCCAGCAGCTTAGGACAGGGAACTGGCTACACCTTC; CDR3 protein: CASSLGQGTGYTF
J gene: TRBJ2-3; clone size: few; V gene: TRBV7-2; D gene: TRBD1; CDR3 DNA: TGTGCCAGCAGCAATATCCTCTGGGACAGGGGGCGGACAGATACGCAGTATTTT; CDR3 protein: CASSNILWDRGRTDTQYF
J gene: TRBJ1-5; clone size: once; V gene: TRBV2; D gene: TRBD1; CDR3 DNA: TGTGCCAGCAGCGCAGGGACAGGGGGAGCTCAGCCCCAGCATTTT; CDR3 protein: CASSAGTGGAQPQHF
J gene: TRBJ2-1; clone size: many; V gene: TRBV5-8; D gene: TRBD2; CDR3 DNA: TGTGCCAGCAGCTTGGGACTAGCGGGAGTAGGGTACAATGAGCAGTTCTTC; CDR3 protein: CASSLGLAGVGYNEQFF
J gene: TRBJ1-1; clone size: -; V gene: TRBV30; D gene: -; CDR3 DNA: TGTGCCGGGCACCGCGGGGGCACTGAAGCTTTCTTT; CDR3 protein: CAGHRGGTEAFF
J gene: TRBJ2-3; clone size: -; V gene: TRBV5-4; D gene: -; CDR3 DNA: TGTGCCAGCAGCTTGGAAGACCTGCCTAGGGATACGCAGTATTTT; CDR3 protein: CASSLEDLPRDTQYF
J gene: TRBJ1-2; clone size: few; V gene: TRBV9; D gene: TRBD1; CDR3 DNA: TGTGCCAGCAGCGACAGGGACAGACTTAACTATGGCTACACCTTC; CDR3 protein: CASSDRDRLNYGYTF
J gene: TRBJ2-5; clone size: -; V gene: TRBV7-2; D gene: TRBD2; CDR3 DNA: TGTGCCAGCAGCCCCTCTGCAGCGGGGGGTAGGGAGACCCAGTACTTC; CDR3 protein: CASSPSAAGGRETQYF